The 6 T cell receptor beta chains below come from one sample, sequenced in a study of blood T cell repertoires in COVID-19 (dated by TCRdb to 2019 to 2021). The library came from the immunoSEQ multiplex PCR assay. Entries here come from immuneACCESS through TCRdb and include only in-frame sequences with V and J called. Some clones fail to appear in such tables; in the studies checked, an unresolved V gene covers under half of the shortfall, and the cause of the remainder is unknown. The sample table lists some 250,000 clones, 75% to 90% of them with a count of one. The top ten constitute 8.8% of the sample. The sample taken for sequencing was PBMCs or T cells enriched from blood (not recorded which). The receptors stem from a man aged 35-49 years who had recovered from COVID-19.

The count of this clone is one. The chain employs TRBV30 and TRBJ1-2; 9 nucleotides match TRBD1. J was trimmed by 3 bases and V by 5 bases; bases with no gene match: 7. Germline V gene data show CDR1 as GTSNPN and CDR2 as SVGIG (reference sequence). CDR3 length: 14 residues. The CDR3 region has the DNA TGTGCCTGGGAGGGACAGGGCCAGTACTATGGCTACACCTTC. It yields the protein CAWEGQGQYYGYTF. The entire variable domain, with the rest obtained from reference TRBV30 and TRBJ1-2, is as follows: SQTIHQWPATLVQPVGSPLSLECTVEGTSNPNLYWYRQAAGRGLQLLFYSVGIGQISSEVPQNLSASRPQDRQFILSSKKLLLSDSGFYLCAWEGQGQYYGYTFGSGTRLTVV.

V and J are TRBV5-1 and TRBJ2-1; TRBD2 aligns across 10 bases. Germline V gene lookup returns CDR1 SGHRS and CDR2 YFSETQ. The J segment lost 9 bases and the V segment lost 0 bases, leaving 9 bases of the junction unmatched. There are 16 residues in the CDR3. This CDR3 is CASSLAQSGGAGEQFF. CDR3 DNA: TGCGCCAGCAGCTTGGCTCAGAGCGGGGGGGCCGGTGAGCAGTTCTTC.

This sequence joins TRBV18 and TRBJ2-1; no clear D gene. V lost 3 bases, J lost 5 bases, and 8 bases lay in between. The CDR3 extends over 13 amino acids. The germline V gene encodes CDR1 KGHSH and CDR2 LQKENI. For the CDR3, the DNA is TGTGCCAGCTCACCCGCCAGAAACAATGAGCAGTTCTTC. Translating it yields CASSPARNNEQFF.

The chain uses TRBV10-2 and TRBJ2-7; 11 nucleotides match TRBD2. The CDR3 covers 13 residues. CDR1 is WSHSY and CDR2 is SAAADI in the germline V gene. V lost 4 bases, J lost 6 bases, and 2 bases stayed unmatched. In DNA, the CDR3 is TGCGCCAGCAGTGTCCTAGCGGGGGGCGAGCAGTACTTC. Protein: CASSVLAGGEQYF.

This sequence joins TRBV10-3 and TRBJ2-1; D gene ambiguous. The CDR3 contains 14 residues. Trimming removed 10 bases from V and 3 bases from J, with 16 bases in between. The germline CDR1 and CDR2 sequences are ENHRY and SYGVKD. CDR3 amino acids: CATLVDKVYNEQFF. For the CDR3, the DNA is TGTGCCACTTTAGTAGACAAGGTCTACAATGAGCAGTTCTTC.

This clone was seen only once. The CDR3 spells CASSFWGPETQYF. The CDR3 DNA follows: TGTGCCAGCAGTTTTTGGGGCCCGGAGACCCAGTACTTC. V usage is TRBV12-3 or TRBV12-4 and J usage is TRBJ2-5, with D maybe TRBD1 (5 bases). V lost 3 bases, J lost 5 bases, and 10 bases lay in between. The CDR3 is 13 residues long.